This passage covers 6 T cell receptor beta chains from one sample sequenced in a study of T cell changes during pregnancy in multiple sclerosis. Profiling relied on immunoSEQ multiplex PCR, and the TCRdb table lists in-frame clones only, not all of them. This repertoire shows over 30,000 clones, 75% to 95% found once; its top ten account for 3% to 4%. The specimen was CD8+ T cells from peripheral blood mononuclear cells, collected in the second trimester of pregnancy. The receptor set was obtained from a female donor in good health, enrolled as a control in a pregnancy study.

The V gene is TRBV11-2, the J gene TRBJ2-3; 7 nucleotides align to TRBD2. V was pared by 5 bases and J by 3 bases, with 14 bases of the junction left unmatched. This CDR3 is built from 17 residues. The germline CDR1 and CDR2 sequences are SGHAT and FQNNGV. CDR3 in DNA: TGTGCCAGCAGCACCGTCGGGGGGTCTCCCAGGACAGATACGCAGTATTTT. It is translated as CASSTVGGSPRTDTQYF.

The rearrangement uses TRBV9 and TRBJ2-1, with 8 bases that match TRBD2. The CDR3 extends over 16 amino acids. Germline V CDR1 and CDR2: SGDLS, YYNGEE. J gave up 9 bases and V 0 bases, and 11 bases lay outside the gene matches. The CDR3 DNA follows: TGTGCCAGCAGCGTAGGTGGTAGCGGGGTATTTAGTGAGCAGTTCTTC. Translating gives CASSVGGSGVFSEQFF.

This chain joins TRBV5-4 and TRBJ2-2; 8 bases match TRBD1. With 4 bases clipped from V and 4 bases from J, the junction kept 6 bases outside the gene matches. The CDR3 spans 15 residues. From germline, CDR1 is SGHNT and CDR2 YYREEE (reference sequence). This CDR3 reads CASSPQGVGTGELFF. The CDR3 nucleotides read TGTGCCAGCAGCCCACAGGGGGTGGGCACCGGGGAGCTGTTTTTT. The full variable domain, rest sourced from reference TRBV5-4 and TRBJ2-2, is ETGVTQSPTHLIKTRGQQVTLRCSSQSGHNTVSWYQQALGQGPQFIFQYYREEENGRGNFPPRFSGLQFPNYSSELNVNALELDDSALYLCASSPQGVGTGELFFGEGSRLTVL.

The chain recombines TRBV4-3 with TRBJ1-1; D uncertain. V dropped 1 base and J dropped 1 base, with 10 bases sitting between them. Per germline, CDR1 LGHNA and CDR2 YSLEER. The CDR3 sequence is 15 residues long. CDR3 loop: CASSQVSAENTEAFF. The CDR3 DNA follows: TGCGCCAGCAGCCAAGTATCCGCAGAGAACACTGAAGCTTTCTTT.

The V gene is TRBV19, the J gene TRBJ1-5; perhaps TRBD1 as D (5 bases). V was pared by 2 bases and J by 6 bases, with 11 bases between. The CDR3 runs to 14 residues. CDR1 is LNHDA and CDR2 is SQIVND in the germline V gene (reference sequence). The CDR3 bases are TGTGCCAGTAGTATAAATCAGGGAATTCAGCCCCAGCATTTT. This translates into CASSINQGIQPQHF.

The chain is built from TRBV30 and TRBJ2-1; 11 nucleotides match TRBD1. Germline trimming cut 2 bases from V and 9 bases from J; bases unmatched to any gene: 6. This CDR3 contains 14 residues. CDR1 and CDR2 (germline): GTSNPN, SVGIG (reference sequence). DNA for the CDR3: TGTGCCTGGAGTCCGGGACAGGGGGGATTTGAGCAGTTCTTC. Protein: CAWSPGQGGFEQFF.